These 16 T cell receptor delta chains originate from one sample sequenced in a study of gamma-delta T cells after stem cell transplantation. TCRdb re-called the RT-PCR reads via CATT. The table includes roughly 2,800 delta-chain clones, approximately 3.1% detected once. The sample was gamma-delta T cells. The receptors were gathered from a human donor. It is not recorded whose cells these are; they may come from a transplant donor.

V is TRDV2 and J is TRDJ1; TRDD3 is a possible D gene (6 bases). This CDR3 has 17 amino acids. From germline, CDR1 is GEAIGNYY and CDR2 EKD. Trimming stripped 3 bases from V and 0 bases from J, with 19 bases between. DNA of the CDR3: TGTGCCTGTGACCCTCTCTTGACGGGGGAACACACCGATAAACTCATCTTT. It codes for CACDPLLTGEHTDKLIF.

The rearrangement links TRDV2 to TRDJ1; TRDD3 matches 12 bases. This CDR3 is built from 13 residues. CDR1 GEAIGNYY and CDR2 EKD come from the germline V gene. CDR3 nucleotides: TGTTCTGGGGGATACGGTCGGACCGATAAACTCATCTTT. Its translation: CSGGYGRTDKLIF.

Turning to this clone: A read error likely explains why the TCRdb protein, taken from a much larger clone, differs from this DNA's translation at residue 3; the protein shown is translated from the DNA. The rearrangement uses TRDV2 and TRDJ1; 10 nucleotides align to TRDD3. The germline gives CDR1 GEAIGNYY, CDR2 EKD. The CDR3 covers 15 residues. CDR3 in DNA: TGTGCCCGTGACAATCTGGGGGATAACACCGATAAACTCATCTTT. Translating it yields CARDNLGDNTDKLIF.

Note on this clone: A far larger clone differs by one base, so this is likely a read error. This sample includes further DNA sequences coding for the same CDR3. The chain couples TRDV3 to TRDJ1; the match to TRDD3 covers 7 bases. Germline-derived CDR1 and CDR2 are TVYSNPD and GDNSRS (reference sequence). The CDR3 contains 16 residues. The CDR3 sequence is CAFAPFSGGTTDKLIF. The CDR3 DNA sequence: TGTGCCTTTGCCCCCTTTAGTGGGGGAACCACCGATAAGCTCATCTTT. Variable domain in full (rest from reference TRDV3 and TRDJ1): CDKVTQSSPDQTVASGSEVVLLCTYDTVYSNPDLFWYRIRPDYSFQFVFYGDNSRSEGADFTQGRFSVKHILTQKAFHLVISPVRTEDSATYYCAFAPFSGGTTDKLIFGKGTRVTVEP.

As for this clone: The protein given by TCRdb reflects a much larger clone and differs at residue 11 from this DNA's translation, likely from a read error; the protein shown is the DNA's translation. This chain uses TRDV2 with TRDJ1, with 11 bases aligning to TRDD3. The V and J ends lost 3 bases and 0 bases, in that order; junction bases with no gene match: 14. The V gene's germline CDR1 is GEAIGNYY and CDR2 EKD. This CDR3 region has 19 residues. The CDR3 reads CACDEILGDMGGYTDKLIF. The CDR3 nucleotides read TGTGCCTGTGACGAAATACTGGGGGATATGGGGGGGTACACCGATAAACTCATCTTT.

The sample holds a few counts of this clone. A single base is all that separates this from a far larger clone, so a read error is likely. The chain is built from TRDV1 and TRDJ2; 9 bases align to TRDD3. Looked up from germline, CDR1 is TSWWSYY and CDR2 is QGS. V lost 3 bases, J lost 8 bases, and 34 bases stayed unmatched. The CDR3 runs to 24 residues. CDR3 DNA sequence: TGTGCTCTTGGGGACCCCTGCCCTCGGACGGCGGTCTGGGGGATTTGCCCGGGACGCGCACAACTCTTCTTT. It specifies CALGDPCPRTAVWGICPGRAQLFF.

This clone has more than one count but fewer than ten. Translating this DNA gives a protein that differs at residue 13 from the TCRdb one, which belongs to a much larger clone; a read error is likely, and the protein shown is this translation. V usage is TRDV2 and J usage is TRDJ1; TRDD3 agrees at 13 bases. The J segment lost 3 bases and the V segment lost 3 bases, leaving 12 bases of the junction unmatched. Germline-derived CDR1 and CDR2 are GEAIGNYY and EKD. CDR3 length: 18 amino acids. Here the CDR3 reads CACDSLVLGDTGADKLIF. The CDR3 region has the DNA TGTGCCTGTGACTCCCTCGTACTGGGGGATACGGGCGCCGATAAACTCATCTTT.

The table lists this clone with a few counts. A far more abundant clone sits one base away, making this likely a read error. Distinct nucleotide sequences in the sample also encode this CDR3. CDR3 sequence reads: CACDTLHSVGDSTDKLIF. The CDR3, as DNA: TGTGCCTGTGACACTCTTCACAGTGTGGGGGATAGCACCGATAAGCTCATCTTT. The chain combines TRDV2 with TRDJ1; 9 positions agree with TRDD3. The CDR3 is 18 residues long. Germline CDR1 reads GEAIGNYY; CDR2 reads EKD.

By proportion, this clone is medium-sized. The sample holds other DNA sequences that translate to the same CDR3. V and J are TRDV2 and TRDJ1; 11 nucleotides line up with TRDD3. The CDR3 length is 15 residues. Germline CDR1 GEAIGNYY, CDR2 EKD. Losses at the gene ends were 2 bases for V and 4 bases for J; bases not matched to a gene: 5. The CDR3: CACDNMGDTSDKLIF. As DNA, the CDR3 is TGTGCCTGTGACAATATGGGGGATACGAGCGATAAACTCATCTTT.

A few counts support this clone. This DNA's translation differs at residue 10 from TCRdb's protein, which comes from a much larger clone; a read error is likely, and the protein shown is translated from the DNA. V usage is TRDV2 and J usage is TRDJ1; possibly TRDD3 for D (5 bases). The CDR3 runs to 17 residues. Trimming took off 0 bases at V and 0 bases at J, with 16 bases between the two ends. CDR1 and CDR2 (germline): GEAIGNYY, EKD. The DNA of the CDR3 is TGTGCCTGTGACACCGTCGAAGCTGGGAGATACACCGATAAACTCATCTTT. Translating gives CACDTVEAGRYTDKLIF.

In this sample, this clone turned up a few times. The protein in TCRdb stems from a much larger clone and differs at residue 17 from this DNA's translation, likely a read error; here the protein is translated from the DNA. The V call is TRDV2, the J call TRDJ1, with 10 nucleotides matching TRDD3. The CDR3 sequence is 19 residues long. The V gene's germline CDR1 is GEAIGNYY and CDR2 EKD. The CDR3, as DNA: TGTGCCTGTGACTCGCTACTGGGGGATGAGAAGGGTCACACCGATAAACCCATCTTT. Its translation: CACDSLLGDEKGHTDKPIF.

This clone is classed as medium-sized. The identical CDR3 is also encoded by other nucleotide sequences in the sample. The chain links TRDV2 to TRDJ1; 11 bases agree with TRDD3. This CDR3 has 19 amino acids. J lost 3 bases, V lost 3 bases, and 17 bases had no gene match. The germline V gene encodes CDR1 GEAIGNYY and CDR2 EKD. The CDR3 region is CACDSLSGGYQGGSDKLIF. CDR3 in DNA: TGTGCCTGTGACTCGCTATCTGGGGGATACCAAGGAGGGTCCGATAAACTCATCTTT.

By proportion, this clone is medium-sized. Other DNA variants within this sample encode the same CDR3. In DNA form, the CDR3 reads TGTGCCTGTGACTCGCTGGGGGATACGCGATTTGGTGCGGGCGATAAACTCATCTTT. Its translation: CACDSLGDTRFGAGDKLIF. J is TRDJ1 and V is TRDV2; 12 nucleotides match TRDD3. The CDR3 is 19 amino acids. V shed 3 bases, J shed 4 bases, and the junction held 17 bases outside the gene matches. Looked up from germline, CDR1 is GEAIGNYY and CDR2 is EKD.

Sample share makes this clone medium-sized. CDR3 amino acids: CACDSILGDTPRNDKLIF. Written as DNA, the CDR3 is TGTGCCTGTGACTCTATACTGGGGGATACGCCCCGTAACGATAAACTCATCTTT. V usage is TRDV2 and J usage is TRDJ1; 13 bases map to TRDD3. Trimming removed 3 bases from V and 4 bases from J; junction bases left unmatched: 13. This CDR3 is 18 amino acids long. The germline V gene has CDR1 GEAIGNYY and CDR2 EKD.

This clone was counted between two and nine times. A read error is the likely source, as a far larger clone sits one nucleotide away. In the same sample, other DNA sequences code for this CDR3. The V gene is TRDV2, the J gene TRDJ1, with TRDD3 matching 13 bases. From germline, CDR1 is GEAIGNYY and CDR2 EKD. This CDR3 contains 18 residues. CDR3 nucleotides: TGTGCTTGTGACACTCTTACTGGGGGATACGCGAGTACCGATAAACTCATCTTT. Protein product: CACDTLTGGYASTDKLIF.

Note on this clone: A far bigger clonotype differs at one base, so this is likely a read error. This CDR3 is also generated by other DNA sequences in the sample. The rearrangement joins TRDV2 to TRDJ1, with 12 bases that match TRDD3. V shed 0 bases, J shed 7 bases, and the junction held 17 bases outside the gene matches. Germline V lookup: CDR1 GEAIGNYY, CDR2 EKD. The CDR3 contains 19 residues. The CDR3 DNA sequence: TGTGCCTGTGACACCATTCTACTGGGGGATACTGAAGGGACGGGTAAACTCATCTTT. Residues: CACDTILLGDTEGTGKLIF.